The clone carrying this T cell receptor beta chain was observed a handful of times. This sample was included in a study of blood T cells in healthy people across ages. Turning to the study itself: Template switching captured about one barcoded beta molecule per two T cells.

The authors ran a second PCR of about 7 to 11 cycles using a sample-barcoded 5' primer and a J-beta primer mix. One entry per CDR3 protein results from TCRdb running MiXCR on the 5' RACE reads. The sample includes around 1.5 million distinct CDR3 sequences, roughly 59% seen only once; the top ten take 5% to 7%. Trimming took 4 bases from V and 5 from J, leaving 11 bases between them. The CDR3 loop spans 13 amino acids. The sequence was obtained from a young man in good health. The sequencing input was blood. The rearrangement uses TRBV12-3 or TRBV12-4 and TRBJ2-5, with unresolved D. As DNA, the CDR3 is TGTGCCAGCAGTTGTATTCGTTCGGAGACCCAGTACTTC. Protein product: CASSCIRSETQYF.